This TCR beta chain was sequenced during a study of OX40 agonist ivuxolimab in advanced cancers. For context, the study as a whole: Ivuxolimab was a fully human IgG2 agonistic monoclonal antibody targeting the costimulatory receptor OX40 (CD134). Intravenous ivuxolimab was administered to patients every 2 weeks at six dose levels: 0.01, 0.1, 0.3, 1.5, 3 and 10 mg/kg. Of the approximately 54 patients in dose escalation, about 20 had hepatocellular carcinoma, about 15 had melanoma, 9 had renal cell carcinoma and 9 had head and neck cancer. A male proportion of almost 85% and a mean age of 60 years, ranging from 23 to 79, were recorded for the dose-escalation cohort. Patients were allowed to have had prior anti-PD-1, anti-PD-L1 or anti-CTLA-4 therapy, and 40% of the dose-escalation patients had been treated with checkpoint inhibitors. Three dose-escalation patients achieved partial responses, one with hepatocellular carcinoma and two with cutaneous melanoma. The point of sequencing TCRbeta in the periphery was to test whether ivuxolimab changed TCR sequence diversity and drove clonal T-cell expansion. The paper covers the monotherapy dose-escalation part of the phase I ivuxolimab trial, which included N ≈ 52 patients. Beyond this particular receptor, the publication reports: Partial responders in the 0.1-3.0 mg/kg groups had among the lowest normalized peripheral clonal expansion, especially among CD8+ T cells. At doses of 0.1 to 3.0 mg/kg, clonal expansion of both CD4+ and CD8+ blood T cells was observed from baseline to week 6. The antigen specificity of the clonally expanded peripheral T cells was not determined. Low levels of normalized T-cell clonal expansion were also seen in some patients who did not respond. On average, CD8+ T cells showed more expanded clones than CD4+ T cells after ivuxolimab.

V is cut by 6 bases and J by 5 bases, and the space between the germline ends is 10 bases. In the germline V gene (reference sequence), CDR1 corresponds to LNHDA and CDR2 to SQIVND. From its cysteine to its phenylalanine, the CDR3 spans 12 amino acids. Only CDR3 DNA remains: 36 bases, in frame from the first base. Remarks on this clone: Its antigen target is currently unknown. Per-nucleotide qualities are absent, and no much larger clonotype sits a single base away.

Genomic DNA was isolated from the sorted cells so that the TCRbeta CDR3 region could be sequenced. TCRbeta CDR3 regions were sequenced using the immunoSEQ Assay. The table comes from immuneACCESS by way of TCRdb, which keeps in-frame sequences with V and J called. Part of the clones is missing from these tables; in studies checked, under half for an unresolved V gene and the rest for unknown reasons. Counted in this sample were around 70,000 clones; roughly four fifths of them appeared once. Together, the top ten hold around 5.1% of the sample. Patients with a history of autoimmune disease or receiving systemic immunosuppression were excluded from the trial. Peripheral blood for TCR sequencing was drawn from every dose cohort at baseline, at cycle 4 day 1 and at cycle 7 day 1. The samples were drawn from a first-in-human, open-label, multicenter phase I dose-escalation trial of ivuxolimab. Adults with locally advanced or metastatic melanoma, renal cell, hepatocellular, or head and neck squamous cell carcinoma were enrolled in the trial. CD4+ and CD8+ T cells were sorted separately from peripheral blood before TCR sequencing.

The chain employs TRBV19 and TRBJ2-5, with the D gene uncertain. The TCR originated in an adult with an advanced solid tumor such as melanoma, head and neck, liver or kidney cancer. Material: CD4+ or CD8+ T cells sorted from blood, obtained in a trial of the OX40 agonist ivuxolimab. The CDR3 here reads CASRRTGETQYF. The bases are TGTGCCAGTAGGAGGACCGGGGAGACCCAGTACTTC.